The 31 T cell receptor beta chains reported below all come from one sample, sequenced in a study of T-cell reconstitution after alpha-beta-depleted transplantation in children. The TCRbeta library was prepared with unique molecular identifiers. One entry per CDR3 protein, called by TCRdb with MiXCR from the PCR reads. The data show about 440,000 distinct CDR3 sequences, 43% seen once. The sample here was PBMCs, taken before TCRalphabeta/CD19-depleted stem cell transplant. The receptors derive from a girl aged 2-9 years with aplastic anemia, due to receive a stem cell transplant.

This sequence joins TRBV11-2 and TRBJ2-3; a weak D match, TRBD2 (6 bases). The CDR3 length is 18 residues. Trimming shortened V by 5 bases and J by 3 bases, and 24 bases separated the two germline ends. Looked up from germline, CDR1 is SGHAT and CDR2 is FQNNGV. Here the CDR3 reads CASSPVVGRGPRTDTQYF. In DNA, the CDR3 is TGTGCCAGCAGCCCAGTCGTAGGGCGGGGCCCCCGTACAGATACGCAGTATTTT.

There are a few counts of this clonotype. The rearrangement uses TRBV20-1 and TRBJ2-1, with a weak D call TRBD2 (5 bases). The CDR3 extends over 15 amino acids. Germline CDR1 reads DFQATT; CDR2 reads SNEGSKA (reference sequence). V lost 5 bases and J 6 bases, leaving 20 bases between the germline ends. This chain's CDR3 is CSARTSEGVGNEQFF. CDR3 DNA: TGCAGTGCTCGAACGTCCGAGGGAGTCGGCAATGAGCAGTTCTTC.

The chain couples TRBV6-5 to TRBJ2-1; D is uncertain. CDR3 length equals 17 residues. Trimming stripped 0 bases from V and 0 bases from J, with 12 bases between. In germline, CDR1 is MNHEY, CDR2 SVGAGI. CDR3 DNA sequence: TGTGCCAGCAGTTACTCTTGGGCAGAGAGCTCCTACAATGAGCAGTTCTTC. Residues: CASSYSWAESSYNEQFF.

J is TRBJ1-6 and V is TRBV20-1; D is uncertain. In germline, CDR1 is DFQATT, CDR2 SNEGSKA (reference sequence). This CDR3 has 11 residues. V was pared by 6 bases and J by 14 bases, with 14 bases between. The DNA of the CDR3 is TGCAGTGCCCCCGGACGTTCTGCCCTCCACTTT. This codes for CSAPGRSALHF.

The chain carries TRBV20-1 and TRBJ2-1, with D unresolved. This CDR3 spans 10 amino acids. Trimming took 3 bases from V and 12 from J, leaving 9 bases between them. The germline CDR1 and CDR2 sequences are DFQATT and SNEGSKA (reference sequence). CDR3 nucleotides: TGCAGTGCTAGGGGTCGGCTGCAGTTCTTC. This encodes CSARGRLQFF.

This clonotype has ten or more counts. The CDR3 DNA reads TGTGCCACCTCTGCCTGGGACGGACGATTCCAGCCCCAGCATTTT. It yields the protein CATSAWDGRFQPQHF. The genes are TRBV28 and TRBJ1-5; D possibly corresponds to TRBD1 (5 bases). This CDR3 has 15 amino acids. Trimming removed 10 bases from V and 7 bases from J, with 23 bases in between. Germline CDR1 and CDR2: MDHEN and SYDVKM.

This clonotype was recorded many times. The chain recombines TRBV6-2 or TRBV6-3 with TRBJ2-1; 8 bases are shared with TRBD2. V lost 6 bases, J lost 0 bases, and 13 bases stayed unmatched. The length of the CDR3 is 18 residues. CDR1 is MNHEY and CDR2 is SVGEGT in the germline V gene. The CDR3 loop is CASRPTSVVPSSYNEQFF. CDR3 nucleotides: TGTGCCAGCAGGCCGACTAGCGTAGTTCCCAGCTCCTACAATGAGCAGTTCTTC.

This clonotype was counted between two and nine times. V usage is TRBV20-1 and J usage is TRBJ1-5; 7 bases match TRBD1. The CDR3 spans 13 residues. Trimming cost V 6 bases and J 0 bases; bases outside gene matches: 2. CDR1 and CDR2 from the germline V gene are DFQATT and SNEGSKA (reference sequence). In DNA form, the CDR3 reads TGCAGTGCCCAGGGGGTTAGCAATCAGCCCCAGCATTTT. Encoded protein: CSAQGVSNQPQHF.

This clonotype occurred many times. The chain combines TRBV10-3 with TRBJ2-5; D remains unclear. The V gene lost 4 bases and the J gene lost 5 bases, with 8 bases spanning the gap. The germline gives CDR1 ENHRY, CDR2 SYGVKD. The CDR3 has 12 amino acids. The CDR3 region is CAISVDGETQYF. CDR3 nucleotides: TGTGCCATCAGTGTCGACGGGGAGACCCAGTACTTC.

This clonotype came up a few times. The chain couples TRBV29-1 to TRBJ1-1; no clear D gene. V lost 5 bases and J lost 1, with 20 bases in between. The CDR3 is 16 amino acids. Looked up from germline, CDR1 is SQVTM and CDR2 is ANQGSEA. DNA for the CDR3: TGCAGCGTTTATACTGGCTACACTCCGGCGAACACTGAAGCTTTCTTT. Amino acids: CSVYTGYTPANTEAFF.

The chain links TRBV20-1 to TRBJ2-7, with 7 bases that match TRBD1. Germline V gives CDR1 DFQATT, CDR2 SNEGSKA (reference sequence). This CDR3 region has 14 residues. J was trimmed by 0 bases and V by 6 bases; bases with no gene match: 8. CDR3 sequence (DNA): TGCAGTGCCGTCCCGGACAGGTACTCCTACGAGCAGTACTTC. Translation: CSAVPDRYSYEQYF.

For this clonotype: A read error may account for a junction end that differs from germline. The chain is built from TRBV7-9 and TRBJ2-1, with a tentative D call TRBD2 (6 bases). The CDR3 runs 13 residues. In germline, CDR1 is SEHNR, CDR2 FQNEAQ (reference sequence). The CDR3 sequence: CASRLSGDKEQFF. The CDR3 DNA is TGTGCCAGCAGACTTAGCGGAGACAAGGAGCAGTTCTTC. The full variable domain, with the rest looked up from reference TRBV7-9 and TRBJ2-1, is DTGVSQNPRHKITKRGQNVTFRCDPISEHNRLYWYRQTLGQGPEFLTYFQNEAQLEKSRLLSDRFSAERPKGSFSTLEIQRTEQGDSAMYLCASRLSGDKEQFFGPGTRLTVL.

The J gene is TRBJ1-2, the V gene TRBV20-1, with D perhaps TRBD1 (5 bases). The CDR3 totals 14 residues. Trimming took off 3 bases at V and 4 bases at J, with 15 bases between the two ends. Germline V gene lookup returns CDR1 DFQATT and CDR2 SNEGSKA (reference sequence). Here the CDR3 reads CSASLPTASYGYTF. CDR3 bases: TGCAGTGCTAGCCTTCCGACAGCTTCCTATGGCTACACCTTC.

This chain joins TRBV7-8 and TRBJ1-2; 10 bases align to TRBD1. This CDR3 contains 14 residues. The junction had 6 bases not matched to a gene; V was cut back by 5 bases and J by 6 bases. The germline V gene has CDR1 SGHVS and CDR2 FQNEAQ. The CDR3 loop is CASSQRQGAHGYTF. CDR3 nucleotides: TGTGCCAGCAGCCAAAGACAGGGGGCTCATGGCTACACCTTC.

This clonotype showed up many times. The chain couples TRBV29-1 to TRBJ2-7, with 10 bases matching TRBD2. The germline CDR1 and CDR2 sequences are SQVTM and ANQGSEA. V trimming: 5 bases; J trimming: 3 bases; junction bases outside the gene matches: 1. The length of the CDR3 is 12 residues. The CDR3 nucleotides read TGCAGCGTTTGGACTAGCGGCTACGAGCAGTACTTC. This sequence encodes CSVWTSGYEQYF.

This chain uses TRBV28 with TRBJ2-5; either TRBD1 or TRBD2 may supply D (6 bases each). The V end lost 2 bases, the J end lost 5 bases, and 15 bases lay between the germline ends. The CDR3 is 15 residues long. The V gene's germline CDR1 is MDHEN and CDR2 SYDVKM. This chain's CDR3 is CASSLTGAGRETQYF. In nucleotides, the CDR3 is TGTGCCAGCAGTTTAACGGGGGCGGGTAGGGAGACCCAGTACTTC.

The chain uses TRBV7-2 and TRBJ2-7; D gene unclear. Trimming pared 3 bases from V and 3 bases from J, leaving 9 bases between. CDR1 and CDR2 (germline): SGHTA, FQGNSA. This CDR3 contains 13 residues. CDR3 nucleotides: TGTGCCAGCAGCTTGCGAGACTTCTACGAGCAGTACTTC. Its protein product is CASSLRDFYEQYF.

This clonotype showed up just a few times. This rearrangement joins TRBV6-2 or TRBV6-3 to TRBJ2-5, with 10 bases matching TRBD2. CDR1 MNHEY and CDR2 SVGEGT come from the germline V gene. With 6 bases clipped from V and 5 bases from J, the junction kept 6 bases outside the gene matches. This CDR3 contains 14 residues. The CDR3 here is CASRASGSRETQYF. In DNA, the CDR3 is TGTGCCAGCAGAGCTAGCGGGAGTCGGGAGACCCAGTACTTC.

The chain joins TRBV2 to TRBJ2-5, with D possibly matching TRBD2 (5 bases). The germline CDR1 and CDR2 sequences are SNHLY and FYNNEI. Trimming pared 5 bases from V and 5 bases from J, leaving 12 bases between. This CDR3 has 13 amino acids. CDR3 residues: CASSKGVRETQYF. DNA for the CDR3: TGTGCCAGCAGTAAGGGAGTAAGGGAGACCCAGTACTTC.

The chain employs TRBV27 and TRBJ1-6; no clear D gene. The CDR3 spans 12 residues. V lost 7 bases to trimming and J lost 13 bases, with 14 bases between them. The germline V gene encodes CDR1 MNHEY and CDR2 SMNVEV (reference sequence). The CDR3 DNA sequence: TGTGCCAGCATTAGTACATCCCGGCCCCTCCACTTT. Protein: CASISTSRPLHF.

The DNA for the CDR3 is TGTGCCAGCCGAATCACTAGCGGGGCCCCCTACGAGCAGTACTTC. This translates into CASRITSGAPYEQYF. The V and J genes are TRBV2 and TRBJ2-7, with 10 nucleotides matching TRBD2. The CDR3 has 15 residues. Germline V lookup: CDR1 SNHLY, CDR2 FYNNEI. The junction had 9 bases not matched to a gene; V was cut back by 8 bases and J by 2 bases.

The chain joins TRBV20-1 to TRBJ2-1; 16 bases fit TRBD2. J lost 6 bases, V lost 5 bases, and 7 bases had no gene match. The CDR3 is made up of 16 amino acids. Per germline, CDR1 DFQATT and CDR2 SNEGSKA (reference sequence). CDR3: CSAPGLAGGQGNEQFF. CDR3 nucleotides: TGCAGTGCTCCGGGACTAGCGGGAGGGCAGGGCAATGAGCAGTTCTTC.

The J gene is TRBJ2-5, the V gene TRBV15, with TRBD2 matching over 8 bases. Trimming took 1 base from V and 4 from J; bases not matched to a gene: 5. The CDR3 covers 15 residues. Looked up from germline, CDR1 is LNHNV and CDR2 is YYDKDF (reference sequence). The CDR3 loop reads CATSRAGGAGETQYF. CDR3 coding DNA: TGTGCCACCAGCAGAGCGGGGGGGGCCGGAGAGACCCAGTACTTC.

This sequence joins TRBV29-1 and TRBJ1-4, with D uncertain. This CDR3 has 13 amino acids. Trimming removed 4 bases at V and 7 bases at J, with 13 bases between. Germline loops: CDR1 SQVTM, CDR2 ANQGSEA. CDR3 amino acids: CSVVSDGGEKLFF. The CDR3 nucleotides are TGCAGCGTTGTGTCGGACGGCGGTGAAAAACTGTTTTTT. The full variable domain, rest sourced from reference TRBV29-1 and TRBJ1-4, is SAVISQKPSRDICQRGTSLTIQCQVDSQVTMMFWYRQQPGQSLTLIATANQGSEATYESGFVIDKFPISRPNLTFSTLTVSNMSPEDSSIYLCSVVSDGGEKLFFGSGTQLSVL.

This chain connects TRBV10-3 to TRBJ2-5, with D perhaps matching TRBD2 (5 bases). Trimming stripped 2 bases from V and 4 bases from J, with 11 bases between. The CDR3 sequence is 14 residues long. Germline V gene lookup returns CDR1 ENHRY and CDR2 SYGVKD. The CDR3 loop is CAISERGSSETQYF. CDR3 coding DNA: TGTGCCATCAGTGAGCGGGGTTCGTCAGAGACCCAGTACTTC.

This clonotype has ten or more counts. This chain joins TRBV4-1 and TRBJ2-2; TRBD1 aligns across 10 bases. CDR1 is MGHRA, CDR2 YSYEKL, per germline. The V gene end was trimmed by 0 bases and the J gene end by 6 bases; junction bases not matched to a gene: 4. This CDR3 has 16 residues. In nucleotides, the CDR3 is TGCGCCAGCAGCCAAGATAGACAGGGGGCCCCCGGGGAGCTGTTTTTT. Amino acid sequence: CASSQDRQGAPGELFF.

This clonotype was detected many times. The chain links TRBV5-1 to TRBJ1-5, with D hard to call. Germline V CDR1 and CDR2: SGHRS, YFSETQ. The CDR3 contains 11 residues. The germline V and J ends were trimmed by 3 bases and 5 bases, with 3 bases remaining between them. The CDR3 region is CASSSYQPQHF. The CDR3 region has the DNA TGCGCCAGCAGCTCGTATCAGCCCCAGCATTTT.

This clonotype occurred a few times. J is TRBJ2-3 and V is TRBV12-3 or TRBV12-4, with D possibly matching TRBD1 (6 bases). Deletions cut 5 bases from V and 1 base from J, with 10 bases between. The CDR3 has 14 amino acids. CDR3 sequence (DNA): TGTGCCAGCAGTACGGACAGACGCACAGATACGCAGTATTTT. This gives the protein CASSTDRRTDTQYF.

This chain joins TRBV7-2 and TRBJ2-3, with a weak D call TRBD1 (5 bases). In germline, CDR1 is SGHTA, CDR2 FQGNSA. V dropped 5 bases and J dropped 7 bases, with 19 bases sitting between them. The CDR3 spans 15 residues. As DNA, the CDR3 is TGTGCCAGCAGCCCCAGAGCAGGGCCCATGAATACGCAGTATTTT. Translation: CASSPRAGPMNTQYF.

This clonotype was recorded a few times. V gene TRBV20-1 combines with J gene TRBJ2-7; D not certain. Trimming shortened V by 3 bases and J by 2 bases, and 17 bases separated the two germline ends. The CDR3 sequence is 15 residues long. In germline, CDR1 is DFQATT, CDR2 SNEGSKA (reference sequence). In DNA, the CDR3 is TGCAGTGCTAGGCCGGAAGCCCCCTCAACCTACGAGCAGTACTTC. Its translation: CSARPEAPSTYEQYF.

In this sample, this clonotype turned up many times. V usage is TRBV18 and J usage is TRBJ2-7; 10 nucleotides line up with TRBD2. CDR1 KGHSH and CDR2 LQKENI come from the germline V gene. The CDR3 has 15 amino acids. The J segment lost 2 bases and the V segment lost 0 bases, leaving 1 base of the junction unmatched. The CDR3 loop is CASSPPGLATYEQYF. In DNA form, the CDR3 reads TGTGCCAGCTCACCACCGGGACTAGCGACCTACGAGCAGTACTTC. Full variable domain (outside the CDR3, taken from reference TRBV18 and TRBJ2-7): NAGVMQNPRHLVRRRGQEARLRCSPMKGHSHVYWYRQLPEEGLKFMVYLQKENIIDESGMPKERFSAEFPKEGPSILRIQQVVRGDSAAYFCASSPPGLATYEQYFGPGTRLTVT.